This T cell receptor beta chain emerged from a study of blood T cell repertoires in COVID-19. Whole-study context: Samples taken during acute and convalescent COVID-19 were collected in the United States, Italy and Spain. T cells, B-cell-depleted T cells, or PBMCs supplied cDNA or gDNA.

Authors' processing steps: Estimation of nucleated cell counts was performed using reference gene primer amplification. The method was immunoSEQ multiplex PCR; TCRdb's version includes in-frame clones alone and lacks a portion of them. D and trimming come from the DNA, and the V and J calls and clone size come from that table. Of 150,000 to 200,000 clones detected, roughly four fifths appear once; the ten largest clones hold under 3%. CDR1 is LNHDA, CDR2 SQIVND, per germline (reference sequence). The CDR3 contains 14 residues. The V end was cut by 3 bases, the J end by 3 bases, with 11 bases between.

The chain combines TRBV19 with TRBJ2-5; D might be TRBD2 (6 bases). The source material was peripheral blood. The clonotype originates from a human donor with acute or convalescent COVID-19. The donor label of this sample is uncertain. The CDR3 nucleotides read TGTGCCAGTAGTATGCTGGCTAGCGAAGAGACCCAGTACTTC. Protein: CASSMLASEETQYF.